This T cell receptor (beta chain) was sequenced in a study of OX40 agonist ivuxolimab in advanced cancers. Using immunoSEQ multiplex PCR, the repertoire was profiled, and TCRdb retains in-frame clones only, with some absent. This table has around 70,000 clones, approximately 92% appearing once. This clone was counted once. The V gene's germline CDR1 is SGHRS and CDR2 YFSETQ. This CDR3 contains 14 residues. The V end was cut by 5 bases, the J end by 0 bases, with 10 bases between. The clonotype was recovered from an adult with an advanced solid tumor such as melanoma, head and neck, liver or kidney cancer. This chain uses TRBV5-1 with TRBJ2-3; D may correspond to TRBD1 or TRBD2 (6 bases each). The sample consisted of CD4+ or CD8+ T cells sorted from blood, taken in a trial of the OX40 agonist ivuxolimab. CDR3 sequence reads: CASSGGRSTDTQYF. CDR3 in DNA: TGCGCCAGCAGTGGGGGGCGGAGCACAGATACGCAGTATTTT.